Each of the 21 T cell receptor beta chains below was sequenced from the same sample in a study of blood T cell repertoires in COVID-19 (TCRdb year 2020). To prepare the library, the immunoSEQ multiplex PCR assay was applied. The source is immuneACCESS, and TCRdb retained only in-frame sequences with V and J called. Part of the clones is not carried over; for the studies checked, unresolved V genes explain less than half of this, and the remainder is unexplained. Recorded for this sample are 150,000 or so clones; 70% to 90% of them occurred a single time. The ten most abundant clones make up more than 2% of the sample. Sequenced input: peripheral blood. Receptor source: a woman between 65 and 79 years old with acute or convalescent COVID-19.

The genes are TRBV19 and TRBJ1-5; 9 bases agree with TRBD1. The V and J ends lost 6 bases and 7 bases, in that order; junction bases with no gene match: 13. Germline V gene lookup returns CDR1 LNHDA and CDR2 SQIVND (reference sequence). The CDR3 contains 16 residues. CDR3 sequence reads: CASRASGTGQIQPQHF. The DNA for the CDR3 is TGTGCCAGTAGGGCTTCCGGGACAGGGCAAATCCAGCCCCAGCATTTT.

This clone was observed a single time. The chain couples TRBV19 to TRBJ1-2; 12 nucleotides line up with TRBD1. CDR1 and CDR2 from the germline V gene are LNHDA and SQIVND (reference sequence). The ends lost 3 bases at V and 6 bases at J; junction bases unmatched: 14. CDR3 length equals 18 residues. CDR3 sequence: CASSIPRDRGPTSNGYTF. CDR3 DNA: TGTGCCAGTAGTATCCCACGGGACAGGGGGCCGACTTCTAATGGCTACACCTTC. The complete variable domain, with remaining parts taken from reference TRBV19 and TRBJ1-2, reads DGGITQSPKYLFRKEGQNVTLSCEQNLNHDAMYWYRQDPGQGLRLIYYSQIVNDFQKGDIAEGYSVSREKKESFPLTVTSAQKNPTAFYLCASSIPRDRGPTSNGYTFGSGTRLTVV.

V and J are TRBV27 and TRBJ1-2; D is perhaps TRBD1 (6 bases). Trimming took 6 bases from V and 5 from J, leaving 16 bases between them. The V gene's germline CDR1 is MNHEY and CDR2 SMNVEV (reference sequence). CDR3 size: 14 residues. This CDR3 is CASSLRGGRYGYTF. DNA for the CDR3: TGTGCCAGCAGCCTAAGGGGGGGAAGGTATGGCTACACCTTC.

The chain couples TRBV20-1 to TRBJ2-1; D is possibly TRBD2 (6 bases). Germline V lookup: CDR1 DFQATT, CDR2 SNEGSKA (reference sequence). Between the trimmed V and J ends, which lost 3 bases and 1 base, there was a span of 13 bases. The CDR3 extends over 15 amino acids. The CDR3 nucleotides are TGCAGTGCTAGTCCCGGGACTCGGTCCTACAATGAGCAGTTCTTC. It yields the protein CSASPGTRSYNEQFF.

The genes are TRBV4-3 and TRBJ1-2; 10 positions agree with TRBD1. With V trimmed by 0 bases and J by 8 bases, 9 bases remained unmatched. The germline CDR1 and CDR2 sequences are LGHNA and YSLEER. This CDR3 is built from 16 residues. The DNA for the CDR3 is TGCGCCAGCAGCCAAGATCGGACAGGGGGTTCATGGGGCTACACCTTC. Protein: CASSQDRTGGSWGYTF.

The V call is TRBV6-2 or TRBV6-3, the J call TRBJ1-2; D might be TRBD1 (5 bases). CDR3 size: 14 residues. The germline V and J ends were trimmed by 5 bases and 3 bases, with 13 bases remaining between them. Germline V lookup: CDR1 MNHEY, CDR2 SVGEGT. This CDR3 is CASSDARVDYGYTF. The CDR3 nucleotides are TGTGCCAGCAGTGACGCCAGGGTTGACTATGGCTACACCTTC.

V and J are TRBV6-2 or TRBV6-3 and TRBJ1-2; 7 bases are a match to TRBD1. This CDR3 contains 14 residues. In germline, CDR1 is MNHEY, CDR2 SVGEGT. The J segment lost 6 bases and the V segment lost 3 bases, leaving 7 bases of the junction unmatched. In DNA form, the CDR3 reads TGTGCCAGCAGTTATGCACAGGGGAGGAATGGCTACACCTTC. Its protein is CASSYAQGRNGYTF.

The chain has TRBV29-1 and TRBJ1-2; the match to TRBD1 covers 7 bases. V gave up 7 bases and J gave up 4 bases; unmatched junction bases: 6. This CDR3 has 12 amino acids. The germline V gene has CDR1 SQVTM and CDR2 ANQGSEA. CDR3 DNA sequence: TGCAGCGCCCTGACAGGGTTCTATGGCTACACCTTC. It specifies CSALTGFYGYTF.

This sequence joins TRBV4-3 and TRBJ1-3; TRBD1 matches at 9 bases. This CDR3 contains 15 residues. V lost 6 bases and J lost 4; bases outside the gene matches: 7. CDR1 and CDR2 from the germline V gene are LGHNA and YSLEER. The CDR3 region has the DNA TGCGCCAGCAGTCTGACAGGGGGGACGGGAAACACCATATATTTT. As protein: CASSLTGGTGNTIYF.

This clone occurred once. This sequence joins TRBV25-1 and TRBJ1-1; D call uncertain. The CDR3 covers 12 residues. Germline V gene data show CDR1 as MGHDK and CDR2 as SYGVNS. Trimming pared 6 bases from V and 4 bases from J, leaving 9 bases between. CDR3 amino acids: CASSPGFTEAFF. CDR3 DNA: TGTGCCAGCAGCCCCGGGTTCACTGAAGCTTTCTTT.

CDR3 protein: CASRDYLEEGSDTGELFF. Written as DNA, the CDR3 is TGCGCCAGCAGAGATTACCTGGAGGAGGGCAGCGACACCGGGGAGCTGTTTTTT. This chain connects TRBV5-1 to TRBJ2-2, with D maybe TRBD2 (6 bases). The CDR3 spans 18 residues. The ends were cut back, 5 bases at V and 3 bases at J, with 23 bases in the middle. Per germline, CDR1 SGHRS and CDR2 YFSETQ. The full variable domain, in which reference TRBV5-1 and TRBJ2-2 provide the parts outside the CDR3, is KAGVTQTPRYLIKTRGQQVTLSCSPISGHRSVSWYQQTPGQGLQFLFEYFSETQRNKGNFPGRFSGRQFSNSRSEMNVSTLELGDSALYLCASRDYLEEGSDTGELFFGEGSRLTVL.

This clone appeared a single time. V is TRBV18 and J is TRBJ1-3; 7 bases fit TRBD1. The germline gives CDR1 KGHSH, CDR2 LQKENI. V was pared by 2 bases and J by 4 bases, with 2 bases of the junction left unmatched. The length of the CDR3 is 14 residues. The CDR3 loop reads CASSPGTVGNTIYF. CDR3 DNA: TGTGCCAGCTCACCAGGGACAGTGGGAAACACCATATATTTT.

The CDR3 DNA reads as TGTGCCAGCAGTTACTTCCCTCCCGGGTCCGCTAATGAAAAACTGTTTTTT. This sequence encodes CASSYFPPGSANEKLFF. The chain links TRBV6-2 or TRBV6-3 to TRBJ1-4; D is undetermined. Trimming left V 1 base short and J 3 bases short, with 15 bases between. Germline assignment: CDR1 MNHEY and CDR2 SVGEGT. The CDR3 runs 17 residues.

This clone was detected once. V gene TRBV7-6 combines with J gene TRBJ2-5; 8 nucleotides match TRBD2. Trimming took 3 bases from V and 5 from J; bases not matched to a gene: 8. The CDR3 has 15 residues. CDR1 and CDR2 from the germline V gene are SGHVS and FNYEAQ. CDR3 amino acids: CASSFTGGALETQYF. CDR3 DNA sequence: TGTGCCAGCAGCTTTACGGGGGGGGCTTTGGAGACCCAGTACTTC.

This chain connects TRBV18 to TRBJ2-1, with 12 bases aligning to TRBD2. In germline, CDR1 is KGHSH, CDR2 LQKENI. With V trimmed by 6 bases and J by 2 bases, 8 bases remained unmatched. CDR3 length: 17 amino acids. CDR3 coding DNA: TGTGCCAGCTCTGCTAGCGGGGGGGTATCGACCTACAATGAGCAGTTCTTC. Residues: CASSASGGVSTYNEQFF.

J is TRBJ2-3 and V is TRBV3-1 (or the pseudogene TRBV3-2); the match to TRBD2 covers 7 bases. V lost 5 bases, J lost 11 bases, and 7 bases stayed unmatched. CDR3 length equals 12 residues. CDR1 LGHDT and CDR2 YNNKEL come from the germline V gene (reference sequence). DNA of the CDR3: TGTGCCAGCAGCTACACGCCGGGGGGGCAGTATTTT. Translating it yields CASSYTPGGQYF.

The chain links TRBV7-2 to TRBJ2-7; 7 bases agree with TRBD2. CDR3 length equals 15 residues. Germline CDR1 reads SGHTA; CDR2 reads FQGNSA. J gave up 0 bases and V 1 base, and 3 bases lay outside the gene matches. Here the CDR3 reads CASSLGGGGSYEQYF. Here the CDR3 DNA reads TGTGCCAGCAGCTTAGGGGGCGGGGGCTCCTACGAGCAGTACTTC.

This sequence joins TRBV27 and TRBJ2-7; 8 nucleotides agree with TRBD2. The CDR3 is 17 residues long. Germline CDR1 MNHEY, CDR2 SMNVEV (reference sequence). With 5 bases clipped from V and 2 bases from J, the junction kept 14 bases outside the gene matches. The CDR3 spells CASSPDLMRGEAYEQYV. Here the CDR3 DNA reads TGTGCCAGCAGTCCGGACCTCATGCGGGGGGAGGCCTACGAGCAGTACGTC.

This rearrangement joins TRBV24-1 to TRBJ1-5; D unresolved. From germline, CDR1 is KGHDR and CDR2 SFDVKD. The V end was cut by 6 bases, the J end by 7 bases, with 12 bases between. The CDR3 contains 13 residues. CDR3 amino acids: CATSSGRYQPQHF. The CDR3 nucleotides are TGTGCCACCAGTAGTGGGAGATACCAGCCCCAGCATTTT.

The chain joins TRBV19 to TRBJ1-2; TRBD1 is a possible D gene (6 bases). The V end was cut by 1 base, the J end by 1 base, with 10 bases between. CDR1 LNHDA and CDR2 SQIVND come from the germline V gene (reference sequence). CDR3 length: 15 amino acids. For the CDR3, the DNA is TGTGCCAGTAGTATAGGAGGGGGTCATAACTATGGCTACACCTTC. This sequence encodes CASSIGGGHNYGYTF.

The table lists this clone with a few counts. V gene TRBV7-9 combines with J gene TRBJ1-1; 10 bases are a match to TRBD1. After removal of 5 bases from V and 6 bases from J, the junction contained 6 bases not matched to a gene. The CDR3 length is 14 residues. In germline, CDR1 is SEHNR, CDR2 FQNEAQ (reference sequence). The CDR3 bases are TGTGCCAGCAGCCTAAGGACAGGGGGGCCTGAAGCTTTCTTT. This encodes CASSLRTGGPEAFF.